The 3 T cell receptor beta chains given below trace back to one sample, sequenced in a study of blood T cell repertoires in COVID-19. Profiling relied on immunoSEQ multiplex PCR, and the TCRdb table lists in-frame clones only, not all of them. This table holds about 120,000 clones, roughly four fifths found once. The sequenced sample was peripheral blood. These receptors all stem from a man aged 25 to 40 with COVID-19, enrolled during active disease.

Details on this clone: In this CDR3 the conserved last residue, phenylalanine or tryptophan, is missing, so a read error is likely. The V call is TRBV7-2, the J call TRBJ1-2; D is perhaps TRBD1 (5 bases). Trimming took 5 bases from V and 5 from J, leaving 18 bases between them. In germline, CDR1 is SGHTA, CDR2 FQGNSA. The CDR3 is 15 residues long. CDR3 DNA sequence: TGTGCCAGCAGCCCCCGTCCGGACAACTGGTATGGCTACACCCTC. Translating gives CASSPRPDNWYGYTL.

This sequence joins TRBV6-1 and TRBJ2-7; 10 bases are a match to TRBD1. The V gene's germline CDR1 is MNHNS and CDR2 SASEGT. Germline trimming cut 1 base from V and 5 bases from J; bases unmatched to any gene: 5. The CDR3 runs to 15 residues. The CDR3 sequence is CASSEVDRGQHEQYF. The CDR3 DNA sequence: TGTGCCAGCAGTGAAGTCGACAGGGGGCAACACGAGCAGTACTTC.

This clone has only one observation. This chain uses TRBV6-1 with TRBJ1-3; 8 bases fit TRBD1. This CDR3 has 16 residues. Germline V gene lookup returns CDR1 MNHNS and CDR2 SASEGT. Trimming removed 4 bases from V and 4 bases from J; junction bases left unmatched: 9. The CDR3 coding sequence is TGTGCCAGCAGTGTGGACAGGGACAGCTACGGAAACACCATATATTTT. Amino acids: CASSVDRDSYGNTIYF.